The 15 T cell receptor beta chains in this list originate from one sample, sequenced in a study of shared clonotypes between healthy human individuals. The naive CD8 subset, CD45RO-negative cells positively selected for CCR7, excluded terminally differentiated effector memory CD45RA+ cells. The protocol was immunoSEQ multiplex PCR, while the TCRdb copy is restricted to in-frame clones and leaves out a portion. Altogether under 850,000 clones are present, 80% to 95% being singletons, with the ten largest covering about 24%. The sequencing input was naive CD8+ T cells sorted from blood. The receptors originated from a young man in good health.

The V and J genes are TRBV7-2 and TRBJ2-5; TRBD2 matches at 7 bases. The CDR3 loop spans 15 amino acids. With 0 bases clipped from V and 6 bases from J, the junction kept 7 bases outside the gene matches. Germline loops: CDR1 SGHTA, CDR2 FQGNSA. CDR3 in amino acids: CASSLARESWQTQYF. The CDR3 DNA follows: TGTGCCAGCAGCTTAGCGCGGGAGTCGTGGCAGACCCAGTACTTC.

As to this clone: At the DNA level, this CDR3 is encoded by other sequences in the same sample as well. The V and J genes are TRBV11-2 and TRBJ1-1; D unresolved. V was clipped by 2 bases and J by 0 bases, with 4 bases between them. Germline CDR1 is SGHAT and CDR2 is FQNNGV. There are 13 residues in the CDR3. The CDR3 nucleotides read TGTGCCAGCAGCTTAATTGTGAACACTGAAGCTTTCTTT. As protein: CASSLIVNTEAFF.

The CDR3 DNA is TGTGCCAGTAATGTGGGAGGGGACAATGAGCAGTTCTTC. Translation: CASNVGGDNEQFF. The chain is built from TRBV19 and TRBJ2-1; 7 bases map to TRBD2. Germline V gene data show CDR1 as LNHDA and CDR2 as SQIVND (reference sequence). V dropped 7 bases and J dropped 5; count of bases not matched to a gene: 5. The CDR3 covers 13 residues.

In this sample, this clone turned up a few times. The chain joins TRBV2 to TRBJ2-7; a possible D gene is TRBD1 (5 bases). Germline lookup yields CDR1 SNHLY and CDR2 FYNNEI. The CDR3 spans 15 residues. V was cut by 11 bases and J by 0 bases, with 20 bases left in between. CDR3 sequence: CAGRGEGAYSYEQYF. CDR3 in DNA: TGTGCCGGACGAGGTGAAGGGGCCTACTCCTACGAGCAGTACTTC.

The V gene is TRBV7-9, the J gene TRBJ1-1; D uncertain. Germline CDR1 SEHNR, CDR2 FQNEAQ (reference sequence). The CDR3 consists of 14 residues. V was cut by 3 bases and J by 0 bases, with 8 bases left in between. For the CDR3, the DNA is TGTGCCAGCAGCTTGACGGGAATGAACACTGAAGCTTTCTTT. Protein: CASSLTGMNTEAFF.

The V gene is TRBV27, the J gene TRBJ2-7, with D unresolved. The germline V and J ends were trimmed by 5 bases and 0 bases, with 8 bases remaining between them. The CDR3 is made up of 13 amino acids. In germline, CDR1 is MNHEY, CDR2 SMNVEV (reference sequence). The CDR3 bases are TGTGCCAGCAGTCCCTATTACTCCTACGAGCAGTACTTC. Protein: CASSPYYSYEQYF.

This chain joins TRBV29-1 and TRBJ2-7; a possible D gene is TRBD2 (6 bases). Germline V CDR1 and CDR2: SQVTM, ANQGSEA. V gave up 1 base and J gave up 1 base, with 11 bases separating them. This CDR3 contains 14 residues. CDR3 DNA: TGCAGCGTTGAAGGCGGGGCAGTTTCCTACGAGCAGTACTTC. Translated, it gives CSVEGGAVSYEQYF.

The chain has TRBV19 and TRBJ2-7, with 8 bases fitting TRBD1. Germline loops: CDR1 LNHDA, CDR2 SQIVND (reference sequence). V dropped 3 bases and J dropped 6; count of bases not matched to a gene: 1. This CDR3 has 12 residues. The CDR3 nucleotides are TGTGCCAGTAGTATGGACAGGGTCGAGCAGTACTTC. It translates to CASSMDRVEQYF.

CDR3 bases: TGTGCCAGCAGTTCCCATAAGGGACGGCTAACTAATGAAAAACTGTTTTTT. Its protein is CASSSHKGRLTNEKLFF. The V call is TRBV27, the J call TRBJ1-4, with TRBD1 as a possible D gene (5 bases). The V gene's germline CDR1 is MNHEY and CDR2 SMNVEV (reference sequence). The V gene lost 4 bases and the J gene lost 1 base, with 16 bases spanning the gap. The CDR3 totals 17 residues.

The chain recombines TRBV18 with TRBJ2-2; D remains unclear. With 1 base removed from V and 6 bases from J, the gap between germline ends came to 6 bases. This CDR3 contains 13 residues. Germline CDR1 KGHSH, CDR2 LQKENI. As DNA, the CDR3 is TGTGCCAGCTCACCACGGGGTCCCGGGGAGCTGTTTTTT. Amino acids: CASSPRGPGELFF.

The count of this clone is one. V gene TRBV18 combines with J gene TRBJ1-5, with 9 bases fitting TRBD1. This CDR3 region has 17 residues. The V and J ends lost 1 base and 5 bases, in that order; junction bases with no gene match: 9. Germline loops: CDR1 KGHSH, CDR2 LQKENI. This chain's CDR3 is CASSPRGIQGADQPQHF. Written as DNA, the CDR3 is TGTGCCAGCTCACCACGGGGGATACAGGGGGCAGATCAGCCCCAGCATTTT.

V and J are TRBV18 and TRBJ2-5; 7 bases match TRBD1. CDR3 length: 14 amino acids. Trimming removed 4 bases from V and 5 bases from J; junction bases left unmatched: 7. Germline V gives CDR1 KGHSH, CDR2 LQKENI. CDR3 in DNA: TGTGCCAGCTCACGAACAGGGGTTTTCGAGACCCAGTACTTC. This codes for CASSRTGVFETQYF. Using reference TRBV18 and TRBJ2-5 for the parts outside the CDR3, the full variable domain is NAGVMQNPRHLVRRRGQEARLRCSPMKGHSHVYWYRQLPEEGLKFMVYLQKENIIDESGMPKERFSAEFPKEGPSILRIQQVVRGDSAAYFCASSRTGVFETQYFGPGTRLLVL.

This clone was counted once. The V gene is TRBV5-1, the J gene TRBJ1-3; D ambiguous. The CDR3 is made up of 14 amino acids. V shed 0 bases and J shed 1 base, with 5 bases lying between them. The germline gives CDR1 SGHRS, CDR2 YFSETQ. The CDR3 spells CASSLVGSGNTIYF. The CDR3 bases are TGCGCCAGCAGCTTGGTGGGATCTGGAAACACCATATATTTT.

About this clone: A far larger clone is one base from this, pointing to a likely read error. The chain has TRBV6-5 and TRBJ2-7, with D tentatively TRBD1 (6 bases). V shed 7 bases and J shed 0 bases, with 7 bases lying between them. Germline V gives CDR1 MNHEY, CDR2 SVGAGI. The CDR3 runs to 12 residues. The CDR3 protein is CASKGVSYEQYF. DNA of the CDR3: TGTGCCAGCAAGGGGGTCTCCTACGAGCAGTACTTC.

This sequence joins TRBV2 and TRBJ2-7; 8 bases match TRBD2. CDR1 and CDR2 (germline): SNHLY, FYNNEI. The CDR3 extends over 15 amino acids. J lost 0 bases, V lost 4 bases, and 5 bases had no gene match. The CDR3 nucleotides read TGTGCCAGCAGTGCGGGGGGGCCGCCCTCCTACGAGCAGTACTTC. This translates into CASSAGGPPSYEQYF.